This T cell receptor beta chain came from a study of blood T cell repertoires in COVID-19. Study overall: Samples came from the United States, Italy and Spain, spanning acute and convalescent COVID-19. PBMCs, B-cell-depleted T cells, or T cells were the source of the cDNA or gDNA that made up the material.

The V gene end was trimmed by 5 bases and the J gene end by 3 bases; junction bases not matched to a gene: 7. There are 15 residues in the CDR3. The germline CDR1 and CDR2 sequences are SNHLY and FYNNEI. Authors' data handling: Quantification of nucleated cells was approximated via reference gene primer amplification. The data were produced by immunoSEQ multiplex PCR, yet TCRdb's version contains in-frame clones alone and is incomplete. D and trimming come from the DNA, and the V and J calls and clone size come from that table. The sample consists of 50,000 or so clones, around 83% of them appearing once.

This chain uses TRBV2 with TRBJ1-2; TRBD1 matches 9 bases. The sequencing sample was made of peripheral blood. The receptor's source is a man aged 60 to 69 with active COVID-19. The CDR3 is CASSSWGQGDYGYTF. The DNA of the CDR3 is TGTGCCAGCAGTTCTTGGGGACAGGGAGACTATGGCTACACCTTC.